This T cell receptor beta chain was sequenced during a study of blood T cell repertoires in COVID-19. Some clones are missing from TCRdb's copy, which holds only in-frame ones; the method was immunoSEQ multiplex PCR. The repertoire holds over 150,000 clones, with about 85% as singletons. Germline values: CDR1 MNHEY, CDR2 SVGEGT. With V trimmed by 3 bases and J by 10 bases, 9 bases remained unmatched. The CDR3 extends over 15 amino acids. The V gene is TRBV6-2 or TRBV6-3, the J gene TRBJ1-6; TRBD1 matches at 7 bases. Material: peripheral blood. The receptor was isolated from a man aged 35 to 55 with acute or convalescent COVID-19. In DNA, the CDR3 is TGTGCCAGCAGTTATTCGACAGGGAATTGGTCACCCCTCCACTTT. Translated: CASSYSTGNWSPLHF.